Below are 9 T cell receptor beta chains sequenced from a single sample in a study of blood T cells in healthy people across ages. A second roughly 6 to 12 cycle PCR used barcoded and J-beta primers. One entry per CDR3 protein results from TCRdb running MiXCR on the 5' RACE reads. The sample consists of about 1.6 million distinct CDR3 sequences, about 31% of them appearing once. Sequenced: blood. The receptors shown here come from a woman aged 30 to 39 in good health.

CDR3 sequence (DNA): TGTGCCAGCTTGGCCCTCACGGGTGGCTACACCTTC. Protein: CASLALTGGYTF. This chain joins TRBV12-3 or TRBV12-4 and TRBJ1-2; no reliable D call. Between the trimmed V and J ends, which lost 8 bases and 7 bases, there was a span of 14 bases. CDR3 length: 12 amino acids.

CDR3 protein: CSARVVAPYNEQFF. The CDR3 bases are TGCAGTGCTAGAGTTGTAGCGCCTTACAATGAGCAGTTCTTC. The genes are TRBV20-1 and TRBJ2-1; TRBD2 is a possible D gene (5 bases). CDR1 is DFQATT and CDR2 is SNEGSKA in the germline V gene (reference sequence). The CDR3 runs to 14 residues. With 1 base removed from V and 4 bases from J, the gap between germline ends came to 11 bases.

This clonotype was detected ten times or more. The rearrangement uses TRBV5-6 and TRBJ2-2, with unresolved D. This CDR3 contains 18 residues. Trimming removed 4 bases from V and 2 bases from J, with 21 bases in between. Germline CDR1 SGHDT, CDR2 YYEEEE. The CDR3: CASSPSQLTPQNTGELFF. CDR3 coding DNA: TGTGCCAGCAGCCCCAGTCAATTAACGCCCCAAAACACCGGGGAGCTGTTTTTT.

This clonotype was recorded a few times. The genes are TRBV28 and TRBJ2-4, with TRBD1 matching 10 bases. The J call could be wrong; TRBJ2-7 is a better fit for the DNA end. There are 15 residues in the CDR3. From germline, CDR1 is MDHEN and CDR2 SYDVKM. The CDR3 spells CASSPPSGQGFEQYF. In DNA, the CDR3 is TGTGCCAGCAGTCCCCCCTCGGGACAGGGGTTCGAGCAGTACTTC.

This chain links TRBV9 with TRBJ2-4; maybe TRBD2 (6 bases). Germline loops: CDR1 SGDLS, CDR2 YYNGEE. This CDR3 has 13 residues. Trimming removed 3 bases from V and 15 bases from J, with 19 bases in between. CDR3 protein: CASSAGGRREPYF. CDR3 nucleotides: TGTGCCAGCAGCGCCGGGGGACGCCGGGAGCCGTACTTC.

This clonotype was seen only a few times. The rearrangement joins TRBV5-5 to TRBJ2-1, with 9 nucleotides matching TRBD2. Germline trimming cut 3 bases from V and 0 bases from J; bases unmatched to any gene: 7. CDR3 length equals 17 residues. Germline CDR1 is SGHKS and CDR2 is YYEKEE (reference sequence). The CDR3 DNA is TGTGCCAGCAGCTGGCCGAGCGGGGGGAGCTCCTACAATGAGCAGTTCTTC. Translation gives CASSWPSGGSSYNEQFF.

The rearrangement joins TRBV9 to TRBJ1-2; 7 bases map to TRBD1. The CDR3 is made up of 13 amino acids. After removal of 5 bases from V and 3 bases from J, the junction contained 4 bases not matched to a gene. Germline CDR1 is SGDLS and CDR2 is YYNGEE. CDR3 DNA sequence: TGTGCCAGCAGAGGGGACAGCTACTATGGCTACACCTTC. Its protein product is CASRGDSYYGYTF.

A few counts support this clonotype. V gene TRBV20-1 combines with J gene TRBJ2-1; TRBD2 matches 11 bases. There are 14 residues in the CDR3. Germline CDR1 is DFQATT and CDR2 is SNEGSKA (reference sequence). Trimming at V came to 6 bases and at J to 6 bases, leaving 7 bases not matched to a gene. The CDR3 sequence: CSAFGLAGGNEQFF. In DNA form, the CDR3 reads TGCAGTGCCTTCGGACTAGCGGGTGGCAATGAGCAGTTCTTC.

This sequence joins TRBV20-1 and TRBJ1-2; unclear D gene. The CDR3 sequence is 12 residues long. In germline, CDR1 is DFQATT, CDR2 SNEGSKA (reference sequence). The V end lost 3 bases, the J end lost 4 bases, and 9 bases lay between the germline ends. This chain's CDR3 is CSASGGIYGYTF. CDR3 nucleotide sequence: TGCAGTGCTAGTGGAGGGATCTATGGCTACACCTTC.